The text below deals with one TCR beta chain. This clonotype was seen a handful of times. The clone's antigen remains unknown. Per-base qualities were not stored, and no clone one base away is much larger. The V end loses 1 base and the J end loses 5 bases, and a stretch of 6 bases separates them. From its cysteine to its phenylalanine, the CDR3 spans 12 amino acids. Of all the DNA, just the CDR3 is kept, 36 bases in frame from base 1. For CDR1 and CDR2, the germline V gene lists SGHTA and FQGNSA. These data come from a study of T cells after yellow fever vaccination (dated by TCRdb to between 2018 and 2020). Study-level background: The SMART-Seq v4 Ultra Low Input RNA kit was used to prepare libraries from fractions with low cell numbers. Blood was collected at multiple timepoints before and after primary and secondary immunization, and bulk PBMC replicates and cell subsets were isolated. Two healthy male donors, one aged 18 to 30 and one aged 30 to 39 years, were included in the cohort. To follow T-cell clones before and after both primary and booster YFV17D yellow fever vaccination, bulk TCR alpha and beta repertoires underwent longitudinal sequencing.

Broad study findings and their caveats: Computational filtering was needed because FACS-sorted repertoires could contain abundant contaminating clonotypes from the bulk population. A small fraction of clonotypes showed up in both the CD4 and CD8 compartments, probably as a result of convergent recombination. Because the study included only a couple of donors, the extent to which the findings can be generalized is limited. Compared with the primary T-cell response, the secondary T-cell response was faster but weaker, reaching its peak on day 5 rather than on day 15. After the booster, most clones that had expanded after primary vaccination were detected again (approximately 95% of CD4 and more than 85% of CD8), suggesting broad maintenance of memory.

TCR cDNA was synthesized by 5'RACE template switching, through which a universal primer site and unique molecular identifiers were introduced. Priming of cDNA synthesis was performed from both the TCR alpha and TCR beta constant segments. Libraries were amplified in two PCR steps, with sample barcodes and sequencing adapters added in the second step. Sequencing of libraries was done on Illumina HiSeq 2500 (2x100 bp) or NovaSeq (2x150 bp). The paper's data handling went like this. MIGEC was used to demultiplex reads and collapse the reads into UMI consensus sequences, and MiXCR was used for V(D)J alignment. Vaccine-responding clonotypes were defined with edgeR using replicate PBMC samples, requiring FDR below 0.01 and a log2 fold change above 5 up to day 15. Each bulk clonotype received a CD4 or CD8 identity based on whether the sequenced CD4 or CD8 repertoire contained that clonotype at higher abundance. TCRdb reanalyzed the raw reads on its own, using fastp at Q25 for trimming and MiXCR for clone calling, and kept in-frame beta chains. Each record represents a unique CDR3 protein, reported with the most common genes and DNA among its rows. For this entry, the V and J calls and clone size follow TCRdb and not the study's own pipeline. The sample table holds roughly 500,000 distinct CDR3 sequences, of which 15% to 20% were seen once. The ten largest make up roughly an eighth of the sample.

What the treatment or condition label conveys for this sample: live attenuated yellow fever vaccine strain. At each blood-draw timepoint, two biological replicates of bulk PBMCs were collected. PBMCs were isolated from peripheral blood using a standard Ficoll-Paque protocol. TriZol was used to extract RNA from bulk PBMCs, from CD4 and CD8 fractions, and from dextramer-positive and dextramer-negative fractions. The sequence is built from TRBV7-2 and TRBJ2-7; the D gene remains uncertain. The input for sequencing was PBMCs, taken 15 days after the yellow fever booster vaccination. The TCR originated in a man between 25 and 39 years old who received the YFV17D yellow fever vaccine. The DNA sequence is as follows: TGTGCCAGCAGCTTAGAGATCGACGAGCAGTACTTC. The resulting protein is CASSLEIDEQYF.